The 11 T cell receptor beta chains presented below share a single source sample, sequenced in a study of read filtering for tumor transcriptome and immune sequencing. Molecular barcoded adaptors covering alpha/delta and beta/gamma chains were used on around 400 ng RNA. TCRdb reprocessed the reads via MiXCR and lists one record per CDR3 protein. The repertoire holds approximately 45,000 distinct CDR3 sequences, with less than 20% as singletons. The specimen sequenced was a population of CD138-negative cells sorted from bone marrow. These receptors were obtained from a donor at least 40 years old with multiple myeloma.

Points on this clonotype: A clone one base away is much larger, so this may be a read error. V and J are TRBV2 and TRBJ2-1; 9 nucleotides align to TRBD2. The CDR3 spans 15 residues. Losses at the gene ends were 6 bases for V and 1 base for J; bases not matched to a gene: 4. CDR1 SNHLY and CDR2 FYNNEI come from the germline V gene. The CDR3: CASRGGLASYNEQFF. For the CDR3, the DNA is TGTGCCAGCAGGGGTGGACTAGCGTCCTACAATGAGCAGTTCTTC.

In this sample, this clonotype turned up many times. V usage is TRBV20-1 and J usage is TRBJ2-1; possible D gene TRBD2, 6 bases. V lost 4 bases to trimming and J lost 1 base, with 17 bases between them. CDR3 length: 16 amino acids. Germline CDR1 and CDR2: DFQATT and SNEGSKA (reference sequence). CDR3 sequence reads: CSAILRGRGSYNEQFF. CDR3 DNA: TGCAGTGCTATACTTCGGGGGAGAGGATCCTACAATGAGCAGTTCTTC.

This clonotype was counted many times. The rearrangement uses TRBV29-1 and TRBJ2-7; TRBD1 matches at 7 bases. CDR1 is SQVTM and CDR2 is ANQGSEA in the germline V gene. J lost 2 bases, V lost 8 bases, and 6 bases had no gene match. The CDR3 runs to 12 residues. The CDR3: CSNRGRTYEQYF. Written as DNA, the CDR3 is TGCAGCAACAGGGGAAGGACCTACGAGCAGTACTTC.

This clonotype has ten or more counts. The V gene is TRBV2, the J gene TRBJ2-5; 10 nucleotides agree with TRBD1. The length of the CDR3 is 15 residues. Germline V gene sequence: CDR1 SNHLY, CDR2 FYNNEI. J lost 2 bases, V lost 6 bases, and 6 bases had no gene match. CDR3 in amino acids: CASSRGQGNQETQYF. The CDR3 nucleotides are TGTGCCAGCAGCCGGGGACAGGGGAATCAAGAGACCCAGTACTTC. Full variable domain (remainder filled in from reference TRBV2 and TRBJ2-5): EPEVTQTPSHQVTQMGQEVILRCVPISNHLYFYWYRQILGQKVEFLVSFYNNEISEKSEIFDDQFSVERPDGSNFTLKIRSTKLEDSAMYFCASSRGQGNQETQYFGPGTRLLVL.

This clonotype came up many times. This chain joins TRBV6-1 and TRBJ1-2; D unresolved. Trimming cost V 8 bases and J 6 bases, with 16 bases left between them. This CDR3 has 13 amino acids. Germline loops: CDR1 MNHNS, CDR2 SASEGT. This CDR3 reads CASVPDGGDGYTF. CDR3 DNA sequence: TGTGCCAGCGTTCCTGACGGCGGGGATGGCTACACCTTC.

This clonotype appeared a few times. V is TRBV6-4 and J is TRBJ2-1, with 7 bases identical to TRBD2. V was pared by 5 bases and J by 6 bases, with 4 bases of the junction left unmatched. The CDR3 has 13 amino acids. CDR1 is MRHNA, CDR2 SNTAGT, per germline. CDR3 loop: CASSPGTTNEQFF. CDR3 DNA: TGTGCCAGCAGTCCCGGGACTACCAATGAGCAGTTCTTC.

There are many counts of this clonotype. V and J are TRBV13 and TRBJ2-1; TRBD1 matches at 8 bases. With V trimmed by 5 bases and J by 2 bases, 17 bases remained unmatched. Looked up from germline, CDR1 is PRHDT and CDR2 is FYEKMQ (reference sequence). This CDR3 spans 19 amino acids. The CDR3 nucleotides are TGTGCCAGCAGCCCCCGACGGACAGGGCCTACGGGCCCCTACAATGAGCAGTTCTTC. As protein: CASSPRRTGPTGPYNEQFF.

This clonotype was found many times. This CDR3 is CSAREPGTPNTEAFF. CDR3 nucleotide sequence: TGCAGTGCTAGAGAACCCGGGACACCTAACACTGAAGCTTTCTTT. This chain joins TRBV20-1 and TRBJ1-1; tentative D call: TRBD1 (6 bases). V was pared by 0 bases and J by 2 bases, with 13 bases between. Germline V gives CDR1 DFQATT, CDR2 SNEGSKA (reference sequence). The CDR3 spans 15 residues.

This clonotype has ten or more counts. The J gene is TRBJ1-1, the V gene TRBV9; D is possibly TRBD1 (6 bases). Trimming pared 0 bases from V and 5 bases from J, leaving 11 bases between. Germline values: CDR1 SGDLS, CDR2 YYNGEE. This CDR3 comprises 14 residues. Here the CDR3 DNA reads TGTGCCAGCAGCGTAGTGGGGGGCGATACTGAAGCTTTCTTT. This encodes CASSVVGGDTEAFF.

This clonotype was observed many times. V is TRBV7-9 and J is TRBJ1-4; unclear D gene. The CDR3 is 14 residues long. Germline V gene sequence: CDR1 SEHNR, CDR2 FQNEAQ (reference sequence). Between the trimmed V and J ends, which lost 1 base and 7 bases, there was a span of 10 bases. The CDR3 loop is CASSLGLGGEKLFF. CDR3 coding DNA: TGTGCCAGCAGCTTAGGATTGGGCGGTGAAAAACTGTTTTTT.

This clonotype was counted ten times or more. The chain has TRBV20-1 and TRBJ2-2, with 12 bases aligning to TRBD2. Germline assignment: CDR1 DFQATT and CDR2 SNEGSKA (reference sequence). V lost 5 bases to trimming and J lost 7 bases; unmatched junction nucleotides: 8. This CDR3 spans 15 amino acids. The CDR3 region has the DNA TGCAGTGCTCGTAGACTAGCGGGAGTGGACGGGGAGCTGTTTTTT. Translation gives CSARRLAGVDGELFF.